The clone carrying this T cell receptor (beta chain) was picked up a small number of times. Antigen unknown. Sample-barcoded 5' priming and a J-beta primer mix drove a second PCR of about 6 to 12 cycles. MiXCR was run by TCRdb on the 5' RACE reads, yielding one entry per CDR3 protein. The table shows 1.5 million to 2 million distinct CDR3 sequences, with roughly 30% occurring only once. This entry belongs to a study of blood T cells in healthy people across ages. V shed 4 bases and J shed 3 bases, with 10 bases lying between them. The CDR3 totals 14 residues. CDR1 and CDR2 (germline): DFQATT, SNEGSKA (reference sequence). Each donor had 8.5 to 10 milliliters of peripheral blood drawn. Overall study findings and caveats: Reliance upon unsorted PBMCs precluded definitive naive versus antigen-experienced comparison.

This clonotype was obtained from a woman in her twenties or thirties in good health. This chain uses TRBV20-1 with TRBJ1-6; D gene unclear. The sample was blood. The DNA of the CDR3 is TGCAGTGCTAAATCAGATTTCTATAATTCACCCCTCCACTTT. Translated: CSAKSDFYNSPLHF.